These T cell receptor beta chains were read from a single sample in a study of identical twins. One entry per CDR3 protein, called by TCRdb with MiXCR from the 5' RACE reads. The sample yields about 530,000 distinct CDR3 sequences, roughly 15% seen once. The same sample was also studied in work on yellow fever vaccine responses in identical twins.

Sequencing was performed on CD4+ T cells sorted from blood. Source of these receptors: a woman younger than 30 in good health. CDR3s include the opening cysteine and the closing phenylalanine or tryptophan. The D gene is left open where the match is weak. Not every row has a clone size; where given, it reads once, few, many or a size class.

abundance	v_gene	d_gene	j_gene	CDR3nt	CDR3aa
many	TRBV7-9	NA	TRBJ2-3	TGTGCCAGCAGCTTAGCGGGCAGGGAACGGACCACAGATACGCAGTATTTT	CASSLAGRERTTDTQYF
NA	TRBV28	TRBD1	TRBJ2-7	TGTGCCAGCAGTTTGGCGGGACAGGGGACCGCCTACGAGCAGTACTTC	CASSLAGQGTAYEQYF
few	TRBV6-5	TRBD1	TRBJ1-5	TGTGCCAGCAGTTACTCGACAGGGAGTCAGCCCCAGCATTTT	CASSYSTGSQPQHF
many	TRBV5-1	TRBD2	TRBJ2-7	TGCGCCAGCAGCTTGGGACTAGCGGGGTTCTACGAGCAGTACTTC	CASSLGLAGFYEQYF
few	TRBV11-2	NA	TRBJ1-3	TGTGCCAGCAGCCTCTTCGACTCTGGAAACACCATATATTTT	CASSLFDSGNTIYF
few	TRBV18	NA	TRBJ2-3	TGTGCCAGCTCACCCGAAGTAGCAGGGAGCACAGATACGCAGTATTTT	CASSPEVAGSTDTQYF
NA	TRBV11-2	TRBD2	TRBJ2-1	TGTGCCAGCAGCTTGCTAGCGGGGTTCGATGAGCAGTTCTTC	CASSLLAGFDEQFF
NA	TRBV6-1	NA	TRBJ2-1	TGTGCCAGCAGTCTAGACTGGGGCTCCTACAGTGAGCAGTTCTTC	CASSLDWGSYSEQFF
many	TRBV10-3	NA	TRBJ1-2	TGTGCCACGGGGGAGTCGGGCCGAAATTCCTATGGCTACACCTTC	CATGESGRNSYGYTF
few	TRBV28	NA	TRBJ2-7	TGTGCCAGCAGTTTAATCGGCTTCCGAAGCTCCTACGAGCAGTACTTC	CASSLIGFRSSYEQYF
many	TRBV12-3/TRBV12-4	NA	TRBJ2-2	TGTGCCAGCAGCTTAGGGGCCGCGAACACCGGGGAGCTGTTTTTT	CASSLGAANTGELFF
NA	TRBV5-1	TRBD1	TRBJ2-2	TGCGCCAGCAGCCGGGACAGGTCGGGCATCGGGGAGCTGTTTTTT	CASSRDRSGIGELFF
few	TRBV24-1	NA	TRBJ1-1	TGTGCCACCAGGGACCCCCAGAGCACTGAAGCTTTCTTT	CATRDPQSTEAFF
few	TRBV20-1	NA	TRBJ1-4	TGCAGTGCCCCGGACAGCAGTAATGAAAAACTGTTTTTT	CSAPDSSNEKLFF
few	TRBV12-3/TRBV12-4	NA	TRBJ2-5	TGTGCCAGCAGTTTTAATCGGGGAGATGGGGGAGAGACCCAGTACTTC	CASSFNRGDGGETQYF
NA	TRBV5-1	TRBD1	TRBJ1-6	TGCGCCAGCAGCTTTCAGGGGGGATATAATTCACCCCTCCACTTT	CASSFQGGYNSPLHF
NA	TRBV12-3/TRBV12-4	NA	TRBJ1-2	TGTGCCAGCAGTACGCCGGGTGGCTACACCTTC	CASSTPGGYTF
few	TRBV20-1	TRBD1	TRBJ1-5	TGCAGTGCCAGACAGGGTTATAGCAATCAGCCCCAGCATTTT	CSARQGYSNQPQHF
few	TRBV29-1	NA	TRBJ2-5	TGCAGCGTCCGCGGTTCGGGAGCGGACGGTGAGACCCAGTACTTC	CSVRGSGADGETQYF
few	TRBV4-2	NA	TRBJ1-3	TGTGCCAGCAGCCAAGATAACCCGGCAAGCTCTGGAAACACCATATATTTT	CASSQDNPASSGNTIYF
few	TRBV7-8	NA	TRBJ2-7	TGTGCCAGCAGCTTAGAGTTACGTACCCTAGCCTACGAGCAGTACTTC	CASSLELRTLAYEQYF
many	TRBV12-3/TRBV12-4	TRBD1	TRBJ2-3	TGTGCCAGCAGCACAGGGGGCGATACGCAGTATTTT	CASSTGGDTQYF
NA	TRBV6-5	NA	TRBJ2-1	TGTGCCAGCAGTTACTCGATGCGGGACTCCAATGAGCAGTTCTTC	CASSYSMRDSNEQFF
NA	TRBV24-1	NA	TRBJ2-1	TGTGCCACCAGTGATTTACAGGTATCCTACAATGAGCAGTTCTTC	CATSDLQVSYNEQFF
NA	TRBV5-1	NA	TRBJ2-5	TGCGCCAGCAGCTTGCCTTCAGACACGGAGACCCAGTACTTC	CASSLPSDTETQYF
few	TRBV7-8	NA	TRBJ2-3	TGTGCCAGCAGCATACTACAGAGCACAGATACGCAGTATTTT	CASSILQSTDTQYF
NA	TRBV3-1	TRBD1	TRBJ1-2	TGTGCCAGCAGCCAAGAAGGGGGCTGGTATGGCTACACCTTC	CASSQEGGWYGYTF
few	TRBV4-1	NA	TRBJ2-5	TGCGCCAGCAGCCAAGGATTCACGGGCGGGCAAGAGACCCAGTACTTC	CASSQGFTGGQETQYF
few	TRBV12-3/TRBV12-4	NA	TRBJ2-5	TGTGCCAGCACCCCGACGGGCGAGACCCAGTACTTC	CASTPTGETQYF
NA	TRBV12-3/TRBV12-4	NA	TRBJ1-2	TGTGCCAGCACCTTGGGGCTCGCCTATGGCTACACCTTC	CASTLGLAYGYTF
few	TRBV20-1	TRBD2	TRBJ2-1	TGCAGTGCTAGAGATACTAGCGGGAGAGCTCGGAATGAGCAGTTCTTC	CSARDTSGRARNEQFF
many	TRBV5-6	NA	TRBJ2-4	TGTGCCAGCAGCTTCCAGGGAGCCAAAAACATTCAGTACTTC	CASSFQGAKNIQYF
NA	TRBV27	TRBD1	TRBJ2-1	TGTGCCAGCAGGATACAACAGGGGCGGACCTACAATGAGCAGTTCTTC	CASRIQQGRTYNEQFF
NA	TRBV28	NA	TRBJ2-2	TGTGCCAGCAGTTTCAGTCTAGCTATAGGGGAGCTGTTTTTT	CASSFSLAIGELFF
few	TRBV7-8	TRBD2	TRBJ2-1	TGTGCCAGCAGCTTTGGGGGGGTTAGCACGGGAGCCGGCTATGAGCAGTTCTTC	CASSFGGVSTGAGYEQFF
NA	TRBV27	NA	TRBJ2-7	TGTGCCAGCAGTTTATTGGACGGCTACGAGCAGTACTTC	CASSLLDGYEQYF
NA	TRBV14	TRBD2	TRBJ2-1	TGTGCCAGCAGCCAAAAGATGGGACTAGCGGGATTAAATGAGCAGTTCTTC	CASSQKMGLAGLNEQFF
NA	TRBV7-9	NA	TRBJ2-1	TGTGCCAGCAGCCCACACCCTAGCTCTGGCTCCTACAATGAGCAGTTCTTC	CASSPHPSSGSYNEQFF
few	TRBV10-3	NA	TRBJ2-3	TGTGCCACCATTAGGGAGTTCGGTACAGATACGCAGTATTTT	CATIREFGTDTQYF
NA	TRBV15	NA	TRBJ1-2	TGTGCCACCAGCGGTCAGGGCCTTTCTTCTGGCTACACCTTC	CATSGQGLSSGYTF
few	TRBV11-3	NA	TRBJ2-1	TGTGCCAGCAGCTTAGAGAGCGGGTCTTGGGATGAGCAGTTCTTC	CASSLESGSWDEQFF
NA	TRBV6-2/TRBV6-3	TRBD2	TRBJ2-7	TGTGCCAGCAGTTACTCGAGTTTTGGACTAGCGGGCCGCACCGTCTACGAGCAGTACTTC	CASSYSSFGLAGRTVYEQYF
NA	TRBV6-1	NA	TRBJ1-2	TGTGCCAGCAGTGAAGCGGGTCAATATGGCTACACCTTC	CASSEAGQYGYTF
NA	TRBV7-9	NA	TRBJ1-3	TGTGCCAGCAGCCTTGGGACGAGAGGCACCATATATTTT	CASSLGTRGTIYF
NA	TRBV18	NA	TRBJ2-1	TGTGCCAGCTCACCAGACAACAGGGCGAATGAGCAGTTCTTC	CASSPDNRANEQFF
once	TRBV12-5	NA	TRBJ2-7	TGTGCTAGTGGTCTCTACTACGAGCAGTACTTC	CASGLYYEQYF
few	TRBV3-1	NA	TRBJ2-3	TGTGCCAGCAGCCAGAACACAGATACGCAGTATTTT	CASSQNTDTQYF
many	TRBV6-1	TRBD1	TRBJ2-7	TGTGCCAGCAGCAGGGACAGGGTCTACGAGCAGTACTTC	CASSRDRVYEQYF
few	TRBV12-3/TRBV12-4	TRBD2	TRBJ2-7	TGTGCCAGCAGACATCGACTAGCGGGAGCTTTCGAGCAGTACTTC	CASRHRLAGAFEQYF
few	TRBV20-1	TRBD1	TRBJ1-6	TGCAGTGCTATCGCGGGACAGGGGAATTCACCCCTCCACTTT	CSAIAGQGNSPLHF
NA	TRBV7-2	NA	TRBJ2-7	TGTGCCAGCAGCTTCGGCCTCCACGACGAGCAGTACTTC	CASSFGLHDEQYF
many	TRBV4-1	TRBD2	TRBJ2-3	TGCGCCAGCAGCGTACCTCTAGCGGGAGGGGCAGATACGCAGTATTTT	CASSVPLAGGADTQYF
NA	TRBV6-2/TRBV6-3	NA	TRBJ2-5	TGTGCCAGCAGCCGTCCCCTCGTCCGCCCGGAGACCCAGTACTTC	CASSRPLVRPETQYF
few	TRBV12-3/TRBV12-4	NA	TRBJ2-7	TGTGCCAGCAGTACCAAACTTAGGGGCGAGCAGTACTTC	CASSTKLRGEQYF
NA	TRBV7-2	NA	TRBJ2-2	TGTGCCAGCAGCTTAGATTGGTCGGGGAATCGGGAGCTGTTTTTT	CASSLDWSGNRELFF